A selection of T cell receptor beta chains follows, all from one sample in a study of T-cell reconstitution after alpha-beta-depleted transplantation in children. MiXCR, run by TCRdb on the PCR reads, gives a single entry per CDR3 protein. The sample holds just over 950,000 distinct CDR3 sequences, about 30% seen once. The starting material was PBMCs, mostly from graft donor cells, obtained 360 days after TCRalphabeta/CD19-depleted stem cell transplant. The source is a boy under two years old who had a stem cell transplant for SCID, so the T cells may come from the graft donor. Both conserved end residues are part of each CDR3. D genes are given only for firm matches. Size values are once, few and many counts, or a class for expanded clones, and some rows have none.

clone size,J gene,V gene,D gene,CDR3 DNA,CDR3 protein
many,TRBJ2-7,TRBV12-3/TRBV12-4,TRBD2,TGTGCCAGCAGCCCACGGGGGGGCTACGAGCAGTACTTC,CASSPRGGYEQYF
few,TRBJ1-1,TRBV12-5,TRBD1,TGTGCTAGTGGCCAGGGGGCCGGGACTGAAGCTTTCTTT,CASGQGAGTEAFF
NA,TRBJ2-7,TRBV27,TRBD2,TGTGCCAGCAGAAGTCTAGCGGGGGCCTACGAGCAGTACTTC,CASRSLAGAYEQYF
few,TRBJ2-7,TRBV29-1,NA,TGCAGCGTTGGGGGGCCAGCCCTTAACTACGAGCAGTACTTC,CSVGGPALNYEQYF
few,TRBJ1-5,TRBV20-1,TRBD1,TGCAGTGCTAGCAGGGCCGACAGGGGGCAGGATCAGCCCCAGCATTTT,CSASRADRGQDQPQHF
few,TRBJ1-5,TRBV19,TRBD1,TGTGCCAGTAGTAACACCGGACAGGCGAACAAGCATTTT,CASSNTGQANKHF
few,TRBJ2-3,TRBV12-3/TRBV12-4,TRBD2,TGTGCCAGCACCGACCGGACTAGCGGGGTGACAGATACGCAGTATTTT,CASTDRTSGVTDTQYF
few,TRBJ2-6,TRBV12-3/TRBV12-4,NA,TGTGCCAGCAGTTTTGGGACTGGGGCCAACGTCCTGACTTTC,CASSFGTGANVLTF
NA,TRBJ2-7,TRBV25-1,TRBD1,TGTGCCAGCAGTGCCCTCGGACAGGGAGGCTACGAGCAGTACTTC,CASSALGQGGYEQYF
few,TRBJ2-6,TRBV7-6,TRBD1,TGTGCCAGCAGCTTATACAGGGGGATGGGAGTCTCTGGGGCCAACGTCCTGACTTTC,CASSLYRGMGVSGANVLTF
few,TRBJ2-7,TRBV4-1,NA,TGCGCCAGCAGCCACCCCGGGAAGACCTACGAGCAGTACTTC,CASSHPGKTYEQYF
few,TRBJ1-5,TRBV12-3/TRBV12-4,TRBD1,TGTGCCAGCAGTTTTGGGGAGGGGGCGCGGAATCAGCCCCAGCATTTT,CASSFGEGARNQPQHF
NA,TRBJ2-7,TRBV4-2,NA,TGTGCCAGCAGCCAAGATTTTGACGGTTCAGGCTACGAGCAGTACTTC,CASSQDFDGSGYEQYF
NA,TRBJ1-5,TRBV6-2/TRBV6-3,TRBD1,TGTGCCAGCAGCTTCGATCCCGGGACAGGGCTTAGCAATCAGCCCCAGCATTTT,CASSFDPGTGLSNQPQHF
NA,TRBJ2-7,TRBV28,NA,TGTGCCAGCAGTTTCAGACTCTTCGAGCAGTACTTC,CASSFRLFEQYF
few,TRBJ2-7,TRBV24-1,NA,TGTGCCACCAGCGGGGGTCCGGGACGCTACGAGCAGTACTTC,CATSGGPGRYEQYF
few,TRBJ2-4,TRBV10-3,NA,TGTGCCATCAGGGTCGCTGACATTCAGTACTTC,CAIRVADIQYF
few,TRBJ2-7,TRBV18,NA,TGTGCCAGCTCACAGAAGCCCGCAACCTTTTCGAACGAGCAGTACTTC,CASSQKPATFSNEQYF
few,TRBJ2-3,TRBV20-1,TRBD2,TGCAAAGCGGGTAGCGGGGTTACAGATACGCAGTATTTT,CKAGSGVTDTQYF
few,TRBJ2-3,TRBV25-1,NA,TGTGCCAGCAGTTGGGGGTTCACAGATACGCAGTATTTT,CASSWGFTDTQYF
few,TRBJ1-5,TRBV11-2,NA,TGTGCCAGCAGCTTAGGGGGGAGCCGAGGTCAGCCCCAGCATTTT,CASSLGGSRGQPQHF
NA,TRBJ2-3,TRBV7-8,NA,TGTGCCAGCAGCTTTGGGTCGAAGGGGAGGGATACGCAGTATTTT,CASSFGSKGRDTQYF
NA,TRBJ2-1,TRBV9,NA,TGTGCCAGCAGCGTAGCTAGTGGATCCCTATTCAATGAGCAGTTCTTC,CASSVASGSLFNEQFF
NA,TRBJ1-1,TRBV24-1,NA,TGTGCCACCAGTGATTTGCGAGAAGCTTTCTTT,CATSDLREAFF
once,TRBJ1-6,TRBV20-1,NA,TGCAGTGCTATGTCGGAGGGTGAACATTCACCCCTCCACTTT,CSAMSEGEHSPLHF